Reported below is one TCR beta chain. The record originates from a study of T cells after yellow fever vaccination. The study made its TCR cDNA through 5'RACE template switching. That step introduced a universal primer site along with UMIs. TCRdb re-analysed the 5' RACE reads in MiXCR, keeping a single row per CDR3 protein. The repertoire has 170,000 or so distinct CDR3 sequences, 6.2% of them found once; the top ten carry just under 3%. This sequence was found in a man younger than 35 who received the YFV17D yellow fever vaccine. The starting material was CD4+ T cells sorted from PBMCs, obtained on the day of the first yellow fever vaccination.

In DNA form, the CDR3 reads TGTGCCAGCAGCGTAGGAGTGGGGACCTGGCAAGAGACCCAGTACTTC. This gives the protein CASSVGVGTWQETQYF. The J gene is TRBJ2-5, the V gene TRBV9; D possibly matches TRBD1 or TRBD2 (5 bases each). Germline V gene sequence: CDR1 SGDLS, CDR2 YYNGEE. V shed 0 bases and J shed 2 bases, with 14 bases lying between them. CDR3 length equals 16 residues.